The 21 T cell receptor beta chains reported below all come from one sample, sequenced in a study of cytomegalovirus exposure and HLA in healthy donors. A multiplex PCR was run with 60 Vbeta primers and 13 Jbeta primers. The assay was immunoSEQ multiplex PCR, and TCRdb's table has in-frame clones only and misses some. The sample has under 150,000 clones, about three quarters seen once. Sequencing was performed on PBMCs. These receptors all come from a young woman in good health and CMV-seronegative.

The chain couples TRBV25-1 to TRBJ2-5, with 12 bases matching TRBD2. The CDR3 covers 16 residues. Germline CDR1 MGHDK, CDR2 SYGVNS. Germline trimming cut 4 bases from V and 5 bases from J; bases unmatched to any gene: 8. CDR3 nucleotide sequence: TGTGCCAGCAGTGGACTAGCGGGGGACCGGGGGGAGACCCAGTACTTC. Translating gives CASSGLAGDRGETQYF.

The chain joins TRBV5-1 to TRBJ2-2, with TRBD2 identical over 11 bases. The CDR3 spans 15 residues. V lost 5 bases, J lost 5 bases, and 5 bases stayed unmatched. Germline V gives CDR1 SGHRS, CDR2 YFSETQ. The CDR3 loop reads CASSSGRAGTGELFF. As DNA, the CDR3 is TGCGCCAGCAGTAGCGGGAGGGCCGGGACCGGGGAGCTGTTTTTT.

The chain combines TRBV6-1 with TRBJ1-4; D not resolved. Trimming took off 5 bases at V and 5 bases at J, with 12 bases between the two ends. The CDR3 loop spans 14 amino acids. CDR1 is MNHNS and CDR2 is SASEGT in the germline V gene. The CDR3 nucleotides are TGTGCCAGCAGTAGCCTCCGGGGAAATGAAAAACTGTTTTTT. Amino acid sequence: CASSSLRGNEKLFF.

The V gene is TRBV15, the J gene TRBJ2-5; no definite D call. Trimming stripped 0 bases from V and 1 base from J, with 6 bases between. Per the germline V gene, CDR1 is LNHNV and CDR2 is YYDKDF (reference sequence). This CDR3 spans 14 amino acids. DNA for the CDR3: TGTGCCACCAGCAGAGATGGCAGCCAAGAGACCCAGTACTTC. The encoded protein is CATSRDGSQETQYF.

V is TRBV29-1 and J is TRBJ2-7; tentatively, D is TRBD2 (6 bases). V was clipped by 8 bases and J by 5 bases, with 19 bases between them. Germline V CDR1 and CDR2: SQVTM, ANQGSEA. The CDR3 is 13 residues long. The CDR3: CSFGTPGGDEQYF. The CDR3 DNA is TGCAGCTTCGGGACCCCCGGGGGTGACGAGCAGTACTTC.

The chain links TRBV19 to TRBJ1-1; D possibly corresponds to TRBD1 (5 bases). CDR1 is LNHDA, CDR2 SQIVND, per germline (reference sequence). V shed 8 bases and J shed 5 bases, with 18 bases lying between them. This CDR3 region has 14 residues. CDR3 sequence (DNA): TGTGCCAGTGCCGACAGAGAGGGAGGTACTGAAGCTTTCTTT. It is translated as CASADREGGTEAFF.

The sample holds one count of this clone. The rearrangement links TRBV5-1 to TRBJ2-2; 10 nucleotides line up with TRBD2. The V gene's germline CDR1 is SGHRS and CDR2 YFSETQ. The CDR3 totals 16 residues. Trimming took 0 bases from V and 6 from J; bases not matched to a gene: 5. This chain's CDR3 is CASSLVGSGRSGELFF. Here the CDR3 DNA reads TGCGCCAGCAGCTTGGTTGGTAGCGGGAGGTCCGGGGAGCTGTTTTTT. Together with reference TRBV5-1 and TRBJ2-2, the CDR3 gives the full variable domain: KAGVTQTPRYLIKTRGQQVTLSCSPISGHRSVSWYQQTPGQGLQFLFEYFSETQRNKGNFPGRFSGRQFSNSRSEMNVSTLELGDSALYLCASSLVGSGRSGELFFGEGSRLTVL.

The CDR3 loop reads CASSVVKGAETNEKLFF. The CDR3, as DNA: TGTGCCAGCAGCGTCGTCAAAGGGGCCGAAACTAATGAAAAACTGTTTTTT. V usage is TRBV7-2 and J usage is TRBJ1-4, with D perhaps matching TRBD1 (5 bases). CDR1 is SGHTA, CDR2 FQGNSA, per germline. The CDR3 is 17 residues long. V was cut by 5 bases and J by 1 base, with 17 bases left in between.

This clone was recorded a few times. The V gene is TRBV18, the J gene TRBJ2-3; D remains ambiguous. V was clipped by 1 base and J by 6 bases, with 8 bases between them. Germline lookup yields CDR1 KGHSH and CDR2 LQKENI. This CDR3 region has 13 residues. CDR3 region: CASSPQNGDTQYF. CDR3 in DNA: TGTGCCAGCTCACCACAGAACGGGGATACGCAGTATTTT.

The chain joins TRBV18 to TRBJ2-5; D might be TRBD2 (6 bases). Trimming took off 5 bases at V and 7 bases at J, with 14 bases between the two ends. Germline V gives CDR1 KGHSH, CDR2 LQKENI. The CDR3 length is 13 residues. The CDR3 nucleotides read TGTGCCAGCTCAGGAACTGAGGGAGGGACCCAGTACTTC. Its translation is CASSGTEGGTQYF.

The genes are TRBV5-1 and TRBJ2-1, with 7 bases fitting TRBD1. With 0 bases clipped from V and 6 bases from J, the junction kept 3 bases outside the gene matches. Germline CDR1 is SGHRS and CDR2 is YFSETQ. The CDR3 sequence is 14 residues long. The CDR3 DNA sequence: TGCGCCAGCAGCTTGGTCTCAGGGGGCAATGAGCAGTTCTTC. Translation: CASSLVSGGNEQFF. The whole variable domain, filled in from reference TRBV5-1 and TRBJ2-1, reads KAGVTQTPRYLIKTRGQQVTLSCSPISGHRSVSWYQQTPGQGLQFLFEYFSETQRNKGNFPGRFSGRQFSNSRSEMNVSTLELGDSALYLCASSLVSGGNEQFFGPGTRLTVL.

The chain has TRBV29-1 and TRBJ1-1, with TRBD1 as a possible D gene (5 bases). Trimming removed 6 bases at V and 4 bases at J, with 15 bases between. The germline V gene encodes CDR1 SQVTM and CDR2 ANQGSEA. The CDR3 length is 13 residues. The CDR3 DNA reads TGCAGCGTCCAGGGAGGTAAGGGCACTGAAGCTTTCTTT. Encoded protein: CSVQGGKGTEAFF.

J is TRBJ2-7 and V is TRBV29-1; no firm D call. The germline CDR1 and CDR2 sequences are SQVTM and ANQGSEA. Trimming took 8 bases from V and 7 from J, leaving 18 bases between them. There are 12 residues in the CDR3. Written as DNA, the CDR3 is TGCAGCATCGGGTACACAACTCGGGAGCAGTACTTC. Its translation is CSIGYTTREQYF.

The CDR3 nucleotides read TGTGCCAGCAGCTTTGAGGAGGAGCCCCAGCATTTT. This sequence encodes CASSFEEEPQHF. The genes are TRBV5-8 and TRBJ1-5, with D hard to call. The germline V gene has CDR1 SGHTS and CDR2 YDEGEE. The V gene lost 2 bases and the J gene lost 8 bases, with 8 bases spanning the gap. This CDR3 comprises 12 residues.

This clone was recorded a few times. J is TRBJ2-7 and V is TRBV30, with 8 bases that match TRBD2. V lost 2 bases and J lost 4; bases outside the gene matches: 7. The CDR3 runs 14 residues. CDR1 and CDR2 (germline): GTSNPN, SVGIG (reference sequence). The CDR3 DNA follows: TGTGCCTGGAGTCCTCCCGGGACTAGTTACGAGCAGTACTTC. Translating it yields CAWSPPGTSYEQYF.

The rearrangement uses TRBV30 and TRBJ2-7; 10 bases are a match to TRBD2. Germline loops: CDR1 GTSNPN, CDR2 SVGIG (reference sequence). The junction had 7 bases not matched to a gene; V was cut back by 1 base and J by 4 bases. This CDR3 region has 15 residues. The CDR3 bases are TGTGCCTGGAGTGCACGACTAGCGGGTACTTACGAGCAGTACTTC. Translation: CAWSARLAGTYEQYF.

The rearrangement links TRBV7-2 to TRBJ2-1; 7 nucleotides line up with TRBD2. V was pared by 4 bases and J by 6 bases, with 9 bases of the junction left unmatched. CDR1 SGHTA and CDR2 FQGNSA come from the germline V gene. The CDR3 runs 15 residues. The CDR3 reads CASSSLAGVPNEQFF. The CDR3 DNA follows: TGTGCCAGCAGCTCTCTTGCGGGGGTCCCCAATGAGCAGTTCTTC.

The chain has TRBV9 and TRBJ1-2; no clear D gene. Germline CDR1 is SGDLS and CDR2 is YYNGEE. V lost 5 bases to trimming and J lost 4 bases, with 9 bases between them. The CDR3 runs to 12 residues. For the CDR3, the DNA is TGTGCCAGCAGTAACAGCCTCTATGGCTACACCTTC. Its translation: CASSNSLYGYTF. The whole variable domain, remainder taken from reference TRBV9 and TRBJ1-2, is DSGVTQTPKHLITATGQRVTLRCSPRSGDLSVYWYQQSLDQGLQFLIQYYNGEERAKGNILERFSAQQFPDLHSELNLSSLELGDSALYFCASSNSLYGYTFGSGTRLTVV.

V and J are TRBV5-1 and TRBJ2-3; D possibly corresponds to TRBD1 (6 bases). The V end was cut by 3 bases, the J end by 4 bases, with 12 bases between. This CDR3 has 14 residues. The germline V gene has CDR1 SGHRS and CDR2 YFSETQ. The CDR3 DNA follows: TGCGCCAGCAGCTCCCAGGGGCGGGCAGATACGCAGTATTTT. Encoded protein: CASSSQGRADTQYF.

The chain carries TRBV2 and TRBJ1-1; perhaps TRBD1 as D (5 bases). CDR3 length: 16 residues. Between the trimmed V and J ends, which lost 8 bases and 1 base, there was a span of 20 bases. The germline V gene has CDR1 SNHLY and CDR2 FYNNEI. The CDR3 DNA sequence: TGTGCCAGCTCGTGGGACTTACCTGAGGGGAACACTGAAGCTTTCTTT. Its protein product is CASSWDLPEGNTEAFF.

The chain links TRBV5-1 to TRBJ2-5; D might be TRBD2 (5 bases). Looked up from germline, CDR1 is SGHRS and CDR2 is YFSETQ. V was trimmed by 0 bases and J by 2 bases, leaving 11 bases between them. The CDR3 extends over 15 amino acids. The CDR3 is CASSLESGGQETQYF. In nucleotides, the CDR3 is TGCGCCAGCAGCTTGGAGTCCGGAGGACAAGAGACCCAGTACTTC.